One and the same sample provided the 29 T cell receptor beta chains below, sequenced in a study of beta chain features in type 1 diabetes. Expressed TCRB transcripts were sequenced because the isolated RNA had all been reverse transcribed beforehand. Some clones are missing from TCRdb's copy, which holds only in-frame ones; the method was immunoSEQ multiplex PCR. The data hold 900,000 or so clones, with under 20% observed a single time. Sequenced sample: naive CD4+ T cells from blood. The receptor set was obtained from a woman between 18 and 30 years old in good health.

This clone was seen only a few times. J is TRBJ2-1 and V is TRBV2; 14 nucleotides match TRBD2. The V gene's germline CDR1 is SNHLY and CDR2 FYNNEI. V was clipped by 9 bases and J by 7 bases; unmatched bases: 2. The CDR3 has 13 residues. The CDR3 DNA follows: TGTGCCAGTAGGACTAGCGGGAGGAATGAGCAGTTCTTC. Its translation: CASRTSGRNEQFF.

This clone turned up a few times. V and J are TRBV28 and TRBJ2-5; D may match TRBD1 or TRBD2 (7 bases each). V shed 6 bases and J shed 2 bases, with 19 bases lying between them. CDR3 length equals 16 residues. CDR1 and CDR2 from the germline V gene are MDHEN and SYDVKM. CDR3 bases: TGTGCCAGCAGCGGACAGGCACTAGCGATTCAAGAGACCCAGTACTTC. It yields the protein CASSGQALAIQETQYF.

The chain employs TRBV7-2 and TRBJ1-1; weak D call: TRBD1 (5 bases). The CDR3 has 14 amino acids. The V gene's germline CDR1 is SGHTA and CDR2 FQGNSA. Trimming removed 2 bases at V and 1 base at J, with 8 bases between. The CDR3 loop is CASSLTRENTEAFF. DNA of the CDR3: TGTGCCAGCAGCTTAACCAGGGAGAACACTGAAGCTTTCTTT.

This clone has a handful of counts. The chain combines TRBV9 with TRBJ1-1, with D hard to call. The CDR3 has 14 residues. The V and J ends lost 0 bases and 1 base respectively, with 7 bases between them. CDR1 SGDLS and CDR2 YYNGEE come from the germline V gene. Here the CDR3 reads CASSVEPSNTEAFF. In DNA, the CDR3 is TGTGCCAGCAGCGTAGAGCCGTCGAACACTGAAGCTTTCTTT.

Written as DNA, the CDR3 is TGTGCCAGCAGCTTTCTTGGACGGGACAATGAGCAGTTCTTC. This codes for CASSFLGRDNEQFF. The gene calls are TRBV7-9 and TRBJ2-1; D not resolved. The ends were cut back, 3 bases at V and 5 bases at J, with 11 bases in the middle. This CDR3 is built from 14 residues. Germline V gives CDR1 SEHNR, CDR2 FQNEAQ (reference sequence).

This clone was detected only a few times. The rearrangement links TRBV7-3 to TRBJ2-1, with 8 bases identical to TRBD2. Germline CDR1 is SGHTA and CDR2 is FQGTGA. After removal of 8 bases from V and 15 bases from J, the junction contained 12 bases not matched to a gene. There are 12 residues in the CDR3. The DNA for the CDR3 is TGTGCCAGCGGACTACCGGGACTAGGGGTGTTCTTC. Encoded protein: CASGLPGLGVFF.

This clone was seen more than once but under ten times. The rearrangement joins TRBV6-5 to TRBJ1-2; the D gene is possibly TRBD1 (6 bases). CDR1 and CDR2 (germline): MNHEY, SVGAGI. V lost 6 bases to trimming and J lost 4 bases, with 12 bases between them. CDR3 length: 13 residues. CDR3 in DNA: TGTGCCAGCAGGGGAGACAGGCCCTATGGCTACACCTTC. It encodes CASRGDRPYGYTF.

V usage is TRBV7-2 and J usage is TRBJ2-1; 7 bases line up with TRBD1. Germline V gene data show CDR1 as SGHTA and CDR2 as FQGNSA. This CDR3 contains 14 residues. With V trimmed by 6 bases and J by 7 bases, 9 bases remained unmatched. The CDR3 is CASSRQGLGNEQFF. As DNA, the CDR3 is TGTGCCAGCAGTAGACAGGGCCTGGGGAATGAGCAGTTCTTC. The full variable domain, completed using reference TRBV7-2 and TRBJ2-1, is GAGVSQSPSNKVTEKGKDVELRCDPISGHTALYWYRQSLGQGLEFLIYFQGNSAPDKSGLPSDRFSAERTGGSVSTLTIQRTQQEDSAVYLCASSRQGLGNEQFFGPGTRLTVL.

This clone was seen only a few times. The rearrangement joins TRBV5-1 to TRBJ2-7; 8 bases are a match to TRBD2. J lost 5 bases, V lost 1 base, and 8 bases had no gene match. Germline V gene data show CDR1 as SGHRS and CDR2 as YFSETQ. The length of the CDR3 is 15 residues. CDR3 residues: CASSLLAGGAHEQYF. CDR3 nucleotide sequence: TGCGCCAGCAGCTTGTTGGCGGGAGGCGCCCACGAGCAGTACTTC.

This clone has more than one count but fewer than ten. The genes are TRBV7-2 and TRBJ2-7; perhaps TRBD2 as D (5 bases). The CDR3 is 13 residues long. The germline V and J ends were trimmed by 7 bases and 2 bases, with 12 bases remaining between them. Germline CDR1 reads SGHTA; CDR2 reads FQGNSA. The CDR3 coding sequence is TGTGCCAGCACCCAGAGGGCAACCTACGAGCAGTACTTC. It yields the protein CASTQRATYEQYF.

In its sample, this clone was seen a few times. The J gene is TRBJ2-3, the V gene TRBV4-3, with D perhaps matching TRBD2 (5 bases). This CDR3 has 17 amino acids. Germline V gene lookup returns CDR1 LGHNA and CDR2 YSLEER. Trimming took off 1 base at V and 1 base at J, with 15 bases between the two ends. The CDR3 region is CASSQAPTSGRTDTQYF. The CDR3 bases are TGCGCCAGCAGCCAAGCGCCGACAAGCGGACGCACAGATACGCAGTATTTT.

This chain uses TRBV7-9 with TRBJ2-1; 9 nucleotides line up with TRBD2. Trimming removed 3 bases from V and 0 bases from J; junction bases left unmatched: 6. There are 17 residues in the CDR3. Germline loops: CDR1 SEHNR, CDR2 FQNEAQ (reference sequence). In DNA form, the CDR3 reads TGTGCCAGCAGCTTGGGGACTAGCCGAAACTCCTACAATGAGCAGTTCTTC. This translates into CASSLGTSRNSYNEQFF. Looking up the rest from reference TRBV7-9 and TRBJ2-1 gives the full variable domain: DTGVSQNPRHKITKRGQNVTFRCDPISEHNRLYWYRQTLGQGPEFLTYFQNEAQLEKSRLLSDRFSAERPKGSFSTLEIQRTEQGDSAMYLCASSLGTSRNSYNEQFFGPGTRLTVL.

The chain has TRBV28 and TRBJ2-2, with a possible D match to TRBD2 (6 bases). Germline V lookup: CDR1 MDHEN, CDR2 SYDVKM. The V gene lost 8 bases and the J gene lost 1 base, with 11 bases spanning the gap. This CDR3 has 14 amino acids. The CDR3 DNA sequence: TGTGCCAGCTGGGACTCGAAGAACACCGGGGAGCTGTTTTTT. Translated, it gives CASWDSKNTGELFF.

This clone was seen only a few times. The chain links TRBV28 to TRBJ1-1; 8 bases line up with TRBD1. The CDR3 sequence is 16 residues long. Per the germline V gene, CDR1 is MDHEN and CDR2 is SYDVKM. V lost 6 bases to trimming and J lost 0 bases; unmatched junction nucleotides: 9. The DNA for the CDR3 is TGTGCCAGCAGCATTCAGGGGGCTGGCATGAACACTGAAGCTTTCTTT. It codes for CASSIQGAGMNTEAFF. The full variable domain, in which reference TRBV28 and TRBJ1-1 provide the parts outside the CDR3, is DVKVTQSSRYLVKRTGEKVFLECVQDMDHENMFWYRQDPGLGLRLIYFSYDVKMKEKGDIPEGYSVSREKKERFSLILESASTNQTSMYLCASSIQGAGMNTEAFFGQGTRLTVV.

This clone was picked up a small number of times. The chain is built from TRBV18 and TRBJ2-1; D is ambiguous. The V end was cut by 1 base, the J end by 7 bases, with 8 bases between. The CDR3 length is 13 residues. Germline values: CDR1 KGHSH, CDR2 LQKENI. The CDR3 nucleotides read TGTGCCAGCTCACCACAGGGTGGGAATGAGCAGTTCTTC. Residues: CASSPQGGNEQFF. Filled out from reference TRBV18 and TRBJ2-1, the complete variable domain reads NAGVMQNPRHLVRRRGQEARLRCSPMKGHSHVYWYRQLPEEGLKFMVYLQKENIIDESGMPKERFSAEFPKEGPSILRIQQVVRGDSAAYFCASSPQGGNEQFFGPGTRLTVL.

CDR3 protein: CASSQETGPILYGYTF. CDR3 sequence (DNA): TGCGCCAGCAGCCAGGAGACAGGGCCGATCCTTTATGGCTACACCTTC. V gene TRBV5-1 combines with J gene TRBJ1-2, with 7 bases aligning to TRBD1. The germline gives CDR1 SGHRS, CDR2 YFSETQ. The CDR3 length is 16 residues. Losses at the gene ends were 4 bases for V and 5 bases for J; bases not matched to a gene: 14.

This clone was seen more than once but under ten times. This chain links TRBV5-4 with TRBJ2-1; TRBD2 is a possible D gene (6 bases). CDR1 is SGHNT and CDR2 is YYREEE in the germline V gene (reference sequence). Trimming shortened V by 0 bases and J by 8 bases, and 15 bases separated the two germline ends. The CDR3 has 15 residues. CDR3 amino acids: CASSLGPGLSDEQFF. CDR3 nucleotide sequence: TGTGCCAGCAGCTTGGGACCGGGACTCTCTGATGAGCAGTTCTTC. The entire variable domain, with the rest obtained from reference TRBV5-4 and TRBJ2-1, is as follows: ETGVTQSPTHLIKTRGQQVTLRCSSQSGHNTVSWYQQALGQGPQFIFQYYREEENGRGNFPPRFSGLQFPNYSSELNVNALELDDSALYLCASSLGPGLSDEQFFGPGTRLTVL.

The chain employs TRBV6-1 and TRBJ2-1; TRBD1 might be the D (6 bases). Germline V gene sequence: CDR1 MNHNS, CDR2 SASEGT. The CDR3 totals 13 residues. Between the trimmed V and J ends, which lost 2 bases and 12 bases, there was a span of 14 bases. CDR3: CASSESRGSWQFF. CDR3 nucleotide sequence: TGTGCCAGCAGTGAAAGTAGGGGGAGTTGGCAGTTCTTC.

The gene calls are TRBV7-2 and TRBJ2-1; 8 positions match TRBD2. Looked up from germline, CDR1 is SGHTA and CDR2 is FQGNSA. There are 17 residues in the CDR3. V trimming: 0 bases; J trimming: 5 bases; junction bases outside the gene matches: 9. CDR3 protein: CASSLAPGLAGNNEQFF. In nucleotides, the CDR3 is TGTGCCAGCAGCTTAGCGCCGGGGCTAGCGGGTAACAATGAGCAGTTCTTC.

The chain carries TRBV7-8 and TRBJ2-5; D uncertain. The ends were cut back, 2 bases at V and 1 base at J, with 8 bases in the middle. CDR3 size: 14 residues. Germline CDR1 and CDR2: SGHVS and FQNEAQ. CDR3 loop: CASSLHRAQETQYF. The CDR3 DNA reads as TGTGCCAGCAGCTTACATAGGGCCCAAGAGACCCAGTACTTC.

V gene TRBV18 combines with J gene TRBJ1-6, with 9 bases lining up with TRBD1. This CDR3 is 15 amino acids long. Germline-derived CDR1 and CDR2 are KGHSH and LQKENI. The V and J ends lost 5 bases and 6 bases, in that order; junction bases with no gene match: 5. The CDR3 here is CASSFDRGINSPLHF. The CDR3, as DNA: TGTGCCAGCTCATTCGACAGGGGGATTAATTCACCCCTCCACTTT.

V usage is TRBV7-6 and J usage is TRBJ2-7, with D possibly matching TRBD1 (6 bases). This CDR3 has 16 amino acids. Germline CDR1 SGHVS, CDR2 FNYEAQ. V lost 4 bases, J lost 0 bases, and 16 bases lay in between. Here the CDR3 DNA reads TGTGCCAGCAGCTCGATCCGGGACAAAAGCTCCTACGAGCAGTACTTC. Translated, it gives CASSSIRDKSSYEQYF.

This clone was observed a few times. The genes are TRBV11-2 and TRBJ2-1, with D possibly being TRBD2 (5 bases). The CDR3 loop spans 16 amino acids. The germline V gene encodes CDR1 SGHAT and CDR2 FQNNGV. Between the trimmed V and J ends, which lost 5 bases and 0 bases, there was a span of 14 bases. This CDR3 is CASSRKGDRSYNEQFF. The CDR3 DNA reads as TGTGCCAGCAGCCGAAAGGGAGACCGCTCCTACAATGAGCAGTTCTTC.

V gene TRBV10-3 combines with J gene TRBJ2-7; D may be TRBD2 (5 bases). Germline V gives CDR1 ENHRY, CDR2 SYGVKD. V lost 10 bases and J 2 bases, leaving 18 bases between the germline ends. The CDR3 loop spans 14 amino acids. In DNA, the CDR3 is TGTGCCACCAACCCCGGAGGAGGAACCTACGAGCAGTACTTC. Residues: CATNPGGGTYEQYF.

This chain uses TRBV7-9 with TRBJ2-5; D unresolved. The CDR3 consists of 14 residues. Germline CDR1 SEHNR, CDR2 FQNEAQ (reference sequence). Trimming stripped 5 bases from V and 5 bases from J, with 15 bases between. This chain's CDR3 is CASSPKTWSETQYF. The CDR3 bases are TGTGCCAGCAGCCCAAAGACATGGAGTGAGACCCAGTACTTC.

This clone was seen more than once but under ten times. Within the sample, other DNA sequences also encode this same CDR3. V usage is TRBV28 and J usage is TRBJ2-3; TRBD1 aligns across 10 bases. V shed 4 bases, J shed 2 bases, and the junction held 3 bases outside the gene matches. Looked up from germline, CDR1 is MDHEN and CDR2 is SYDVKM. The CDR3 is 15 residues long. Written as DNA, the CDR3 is TGTGCCAGCAGTTCCGGACAGGGGGTCACAGATACGCAGTATTTT. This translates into CASSSGQGVTDTQYF.

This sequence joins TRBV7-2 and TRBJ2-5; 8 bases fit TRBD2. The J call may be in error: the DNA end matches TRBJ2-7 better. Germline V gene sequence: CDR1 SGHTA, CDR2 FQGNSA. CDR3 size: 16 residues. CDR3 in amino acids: CASSPKSAGEKTEQYF. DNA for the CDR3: TGTGCCAGCAGCCCGAAATCAGCGGGAGAAAAGACCGAGCAGTACTTC.

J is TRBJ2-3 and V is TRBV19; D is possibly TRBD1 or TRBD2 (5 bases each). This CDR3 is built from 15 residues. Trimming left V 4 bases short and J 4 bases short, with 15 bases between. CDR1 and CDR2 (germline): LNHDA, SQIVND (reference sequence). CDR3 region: CASSTGLATPDTQYF. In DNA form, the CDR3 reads TGTGCCAGTAGTACGGGGCTAGCAACCCCAGATACGCAGTATTTT.

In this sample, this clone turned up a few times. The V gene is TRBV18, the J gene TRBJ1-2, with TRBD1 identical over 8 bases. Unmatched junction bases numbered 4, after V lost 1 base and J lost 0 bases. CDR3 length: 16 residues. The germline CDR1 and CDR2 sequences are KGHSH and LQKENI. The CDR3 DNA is TGTGCCAGCTCACCACTACCGGGACAGGCTAACTATGGCTACACCTTC. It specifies CASSPLPGQANYGYTF.